The 23 T cell receptor beta chains given below trace back to one sample, sequenced in a study of T cell responses to AZD1222 COVID-19 vaccine. TCRdb keeps only in-frame clones here, not all; method: immunoSEQ multiplex PCR. Of 130,000 to 150,000 clones listed, over 75% are singletons. This specimen consisted of peripheral blood, obtained on day 0 of AZD1222 vaccination. Receptors were obtained from an adult in good health.

A few counts support this clone. CDR3 region: CASSYESGMPQHF. As DNA, the CDR3 is TGTGCCAGCAGTTACGAGTCAGGGATGCCCCAGCATTTT. The J gene is TRBJ1-5, the V gene TRBV6-2 or TRBV6-3; maybe TRBD1 (5 bases). Per the germline V gene, CDR1 is MNHEY and CDR2 is SVGEGT. V lost 2 bases and J 9 bases, leaving 11 bases between the germline ends. The CDR3 is 13 amino acids.

At least ten counts were recorded for this clone. The genes are TRBV6-5 and TRBJ1-3; a possible D gene is TRBD1 (5 bases). This CDR3 has 14 amino acids. CDR1 MNHEY and CDR2 SVGAGI come from the germline V gene. Deletions cut 6 bases from V and 4 bases from J, with 13 bases between. The CDR3: CASRQGAWGNTIYF. The CDR3 nucleotides are TGTGCCAGCAGGCAGGGAGCATGGGGAAACACCATATATTTT.

The gene calls are TRBV6-2 or TRBV6-3 and TRBJ2-1, with 10 bases that match TRBD2. After removal of 4 bases from V and 5 bases from J, the junction contained 8 bases not matched to a gene. Germline loops: CDR1 MNHEY, CDR2 SVGEGT. The CDR3 is 16 residues long. CDR3 sequence: CASSFHTSGANNEQFF. The DNA for the CDR3 is TGTGCCAGCAGTTTCCACACTAGCGGGGCTAACAATGAGCAGTTCTTC.

The V and J genes are TRBV6-5 and TRBJ2-7; 8 bases agree with TRBD1. Trimming cost V 2 bases and J 11 bases; bases outside gene matches: 5. This CDR3 region has 12 residues. Germline V gene data show CDR1 as MNHEY and CDR2 as SVGAGI. CDR3 protein: CASSYAQGAEYF. The CDR3 DNA reads TGTGCCAGCAGTTACGCCCAGGGGGCTGAGTACTTC.

The chain has TRBV18 and TRBJ1-2; D call uncertain. Germline loops: CDR1 KGHSH, CDR2 LQKENI. V shed 3 bases and J shed 6 bases, with 14 bases lying between them. CDR3 length: 14 residues. In nucleotides, the CDR3 is TGTGCCAGCTCACCTTTCCGGGGTGTGGATGGCTACACCTTC. Its translation is CASSPFRGVDGYTF.

The rearrangement uses TRBV6-5 and TRBJ1-2; no clear D gene. The CDR3 runs 15 residues. Germline V gene lookup returns CDR1 MNHEY and CDR2 SVGAGI. Trimming took off 2 bases at V and 3 bases at J, with 13 bases between the two ends. This CDR3 reads CASSYPPPGYYGYTF. The CDR3 coding sequence is TGTGCCAGCAGTTACCCGCCCCCGGGGTACTATGGCTACACCTTC.

The chain joins TRBV28 to TRBJ1-2; no reliable D call. Deletions cut 6 bases from V and 2 bases from J, with 16 bases between. This CDR3 has 15 residues. From germline, CDR1 is MDHEN and CDR2 SYDVKM. CDR3 sequence reads: CASSSFAGPNYGYTF. The DNA of the CDR3 is TGTGCCAGCAGCTCCTTCGCAGGTCCCAACTATGGCTACACCTTC.

This sequence joins TRBV5-6 and TRBJ1-1; D ambiguous. This CDR3 has 14 residues. Germline loops: CDR1 SGHDT, CDR2 YYEEEE. The V gene lost 0 bases and the J gene lost 0 bases, with 6 bases spanning the gap. CDR3 protein: CASSLGRLNTEAFF. The CDR3, as DNA: TGTGCCAGCAGCTTGGGCAGGTTGAACACTGAAGCTTTCTTT.

The genes are TRBV19 and TRBJ1-1; TRBD1 agrees at 8 bases. The V and J ends lost 7 bases and 1 base, in that order; junction bases with no gene match: 8. Germline V gene sequence: CDR1 LNHDA, CDR2 SQIVND (reference sequence). The CDR3 has 15 amino acids. This CDR3 is CASKNSGGGNTEAFF. For the CDR3, the DNA is TGTGCCAGTAAAAACTCAGGGGGCGGGAACACTGAAGCTTTCTTT.

The V and J genes are TRBV28 and TRBJ1-3, with 7 bases identical to TRBD1. With V trimmed by 5 bases and J by 0 bases, 4 bases remained unmatched. The CDR3 sequence is 15 residues long. Germline V CDR1 and CDR2: MDHEN, SYDVKM. The CDR3 loop reads CASSGDRLSGNTIYF. In DNA, the CDR3 is TGTGCCAGCAGTGGGGACAGACTCTCTGGAAACACCATATATTTT.

The chain combines TRBV15 with TRBJ1-6; D remains unclear. CDR1 is LNHNV and CDR2 is YYDKDF in the germline V gene (reference sequence). V shed 2 bases and J shed 6 bases, with 5 bases lying between them. The length of the CDR3 is 13 residues. This CDR3 is CATSRLSNSPLHF. Written as DNA, the CDR3 is TGTGCCACCAGCAGACTCAGTAATTCACCCCTCCACTTT.

The rearrangement links TRBV4-1 to TRBJ1-1; possibly TRBD1 for D (5 bases). Trimming pared 4 bases from V and 0 bases from J, leaving 9 bases between. The germline CDR1 and CDR2 sequences are MGHRA and YSYEKL. The CDR3 consists of 14 residues. The CDR3 nucleotides read TGCGCCAGCAGCCGAGGGGCTCTGAACACTGAAGCTTTCTTT. The encoded protein is CASSRGALNTEAFF.

The genes are TRBV7-9 and TRBJ1-1; the D is unclear. V lost 2 bases, J lost 5 bases, and 12 bases lay in between. Germline CDR1 is SEHNR and CDR2 is FQNEAQ (reference sequence). The CDR3 is 14 amino acids. CDR3 coding DNA: TGTGCCAGCAGCTTATCTAATCCCGAAACTGAAGCTTTCTTT. Residues: CASSLSNPETEAFF.

The chain uses TRBV7-8 and TRBJ2-5; D is unresolved. This CDR3 spans 13 amino acids. Germline lookup yields CDR1 SGHVS and CDR2 FQNEAQ. Between the trimmed V and J ends, which lost 7 bases and 4 bases, there was a span of 13 bases. CDR3: CASTRRVPETQYF. The CDR3 nucleotides read TGTGCCAGCACCCGTAGGGTCCCAGAGACCCAGTACTTC.

On this clone: Additional DNA sequences in this sample encode the identical CDR3. J is TRBJ2-3 and V is TRBV19, with D unresolved. The CDR3 loop spans 11 amino acids. From germline, CDR1 is LNHDA and CDR2 SQIVND (reference sequence). V lost 5 bases and J 3 bases, leaving 3 bases between the germline ends. CDR3 residues: CASSLTDTQYF. CDR3 sequence (DNA): TGTGCCAGTAGTCTAACAGATACGCAGTATTTT.

A single count supports this clone. The chain employs TRBV2 and TRBJ1-5; D gene uncertain. CDR3 size: 14 residues. Germline values: CDR1 SNHLY, CDR2 FYNNEI. V dropped 4 bases and J dropped 4 bases, with 11 bases sitting between them. CDR3 protein: CASSGNFPNQPQHF. The CDR3, as DNA: TGTGCCAGCAGTGGCAACTTTCCGAATCAGCCCCAGCATTTT.

The chain joins TRBV7-9 to TRBJ2-3; D not resolved. The CDR3 runs to 12 residues. Trimming stripped 2 bases from V and 4 bases from J, with 4 bases between. CDR1 and CDR2 from the germline V gene are SEHNR and FQNEAQ (reference sequence). The CDR3 DNA is TGTGCCAGCAGCTTATTTTCAGATACGCAGTATTTT. Encoded protein: CASSLFSDTQYF.

V is TRBV27 and J is TRBJ2-5; 8 bases line up with TRBD1. This CDR3 comprises 15 residues. Losses at the gene ends were 3 bases for V and 5 bases for J; bases not matched to a gene: 8. Per the germline V gene, CDR1 is MNHEY and CDR2 is SMNVEV (reference sequence). As DNA, the CDR3 is TGTGCCAGCAGTTTCCAGGGGGCGTCGCGCGAGACCCAGTACTTC. The encoded protein is CASSFQGASRETQYF.

The chain uses TRBV6-5 and TRBJ1-5; D unresolved. Looked up from germline, CDR1 is MNHEY and CDR2 is SVGAGI. This CDR3 spans 13 amino acids. V was pared by 2 bases and J by 9 bases, with 11 bases between. This CDR3 is CASSYTTLGPQHF. CDR3 nucleotide sequence: TGTGCCAGCAGTTACACGACCCTTGGGCCCCAGCATTTT.

This chain connects TRBV5-4 to TRBJ1-1; D remains ambiguous. Germline-derived CDR1 and CDR2 are SGHNT and YYREEE (reference sequence). V was shortened by 2 bases and J by 3 bases, with 8 bases between the two germline ends. The CDR3 loop spans 13 amino acids. CDR3 in DNA: TGTGCCAGCAGCTTCTCTAGGGACACTGAAGCTTTCTTT. Translation gives CASSFSRDTEAFF.

The J gene is TRBJ2-1, the V gene TRBV19; D unclear. CDR1 is LNHDA, CDR2 SQIVND, per germline (reference sequence). This CDR3 is built from 12 residues. The V end lost 8 bases, the J end lost 8 bases, and 13 bases lay between the germline ends. The CDR3 region is CASSLDGDEQFF. The DNA of the CDR3 is TGTGCCAGTTCCCTGGACGGAGATGAGCAGTTCTTC.

This chain joins TRBV12-3 or TRBV12-4 and TRBJ2-1; D gene ambiguous. V gave up 6 bases and J gave up 10 bases, with 10 bases separating them. This CDR3 has 11 amino acids. The CDR3 region has the DNA TGTGCCAGCAGCTCCCTGGCAGAGCAGTTCTTC. This gives the protein CASSSLAEQFF.

The genes are TRBV5-6 and TRBJ2-6; D unresolved. Germline CDR1 SGHDT, CDR2 YYEEEE. V lost 4 bases to trimming and J lost 6 bases, with 8 bases between them. This CDR3 is 13 amino acids long. The CDR3 region has the DNA TGTGCCAGCAGCCTACTTGTGGCCAACGTCCTGACTTTC. It is translated as CASSLLVANVLTF.